A selection of T cell receptor beta chains follows, all from one sample in a study of T cell responses to AZD1222 COVID-19 vaccine. The protocol was immunoSEQ multiplex PCR, while the TCRdb copy is restricted to in-frame clones and leaves out a portion. The sample has approximately 140,000 clones, 90% seen once. The material sequenced was peripheral blood, taken 28 days after the second AZD1222 dose. All receptors derive from an adult who received the AZD1222 COVID-19 vaccine. Each CDR3 is given with its conserved first and last residue. Each record gives: D gene, J gene, clone size, V gene, CDR3 DNA, CDR3 protein. The D gene is left open where the match is weak. The size field is filled for only some rows; it gives once, few, many or a size class.

>TRBD1|TRBJ1-2|once|TRBV3-1/TRBV3-2
TGTGCCAGCAGCCCGGCCCCGCAGGGGGCCAACGGCTACACCTTC
CASSPAPQGANGYTF
>.|TRBJ1-5|.|TRBV7-2
TGTGCCAGCAGCTCGGACCGTCGGAATCAGCCCCAGCATTTT
CASSSDRRNQPQHF
>.|TRBJ2-3|.|TRBV7-9
TGTGCCAGCAGCTTTGGTCCCGTTAAGGCGCAGTATTTT
CASSFGPVKAQYF
>.|TRBJ2-2|.|TRBV19
TGTGCCAGTAGTATAGTAGGGGGGACCGGGGAGCTGTTTTTT
CASSIVGGTGELFF
>.|TRBJ1-2|.|TRBV15
TGTGCCACCAGCAGAGACAGAAGTGACTATGGCTACACCTTC
CATSRDRSDYGYTF
>.|TRBJ1-5|.|TRBV30
TGTGCCTGGAGTGTACGGGGGTCTTTGGGGCAGCCCCAGCATTTT
CAWSVRGSLGQPQHF
>.|TRBJ1-1|.|TRBV19
TGTGCCAGTATTCGGGGAGGGCCCACTGAAGCTTTCTTT
CASIRGGPTEAFF
>TRBD1|TRBJ2-7|.|TRBV10-1
TGCGCCAGCCGACCCGGGACAGGCGGCGAGCAGTACTTC
CASRPGTGGEQYF
>TRBD1|TRBJ1-1|.|TRBV10-2
TGCGCCAGCAGTGAGGTTTGGGGGACAGGGCAGAACACTGAAGCTTTCTTT
CASSEVWGTGQNTEAFF
>TRBD1|TRBJ1-2|.|TRBV5-1
TGCGCCAGCAGCTCGACAGGGGATGTTAACTATGGCTACACCTTC
CASSSTGDVNYGYTF
>.|TRBJ1-2|.|TRBV7-9
TGTGCCAGCAGCTTCGGGGCCGGAGGCTACACCTTC
CASSFGAGGYTF
>.|TRBJ2-7|.|TRBV6-5
TGTGCCAGCTTCGCCCTCTACGAGCAGTACTTC
CASFALYEQYF
>.|TRBJ1-5|.|TRBV19
TGTGCCAGTAGTATAGGCCAGGGGAGCAATCAGCCCCAGCATTTT
CASSIGQGSNQPQHF
>.|TRBJ2-7|.|TRBV16
TGTGCCAGCAGCCCATTTGAGGGCCTACTTTACGAGCAGTACTTC
CASSPFEGLLYEQYF
>.|TRBJ1-4|once|TRBV6-5
TGTGCCAGCAGTACGACAGGTGCAACTAATGAAAAACTGTTTTTT
CASSTTGATNEKLFF
>TRBD1|TRBJ1-5|.|TRBV2
TGTGCCAGCAGAGAGGACAGGGCGCGGAATCAGCCCCAGCATTTT
CASREDRARNQPQHF
>.|TRBJ2-1|.|TRBV27
TGTGCCAGCAGCGATTATTCCTACAATGAGCAGTTCTTC
CASSDYSYNEQFF
>.|TRBJ2-5|.|TRBV25-1
TGTGCCAGCAGTTTGCAGGGGCAGGAGACCCAGTACTTC
CASSLQGQETQYF
>.|TRBJ1-3|.|TRBV2
TGTGCCAGAAAGGGGGATGGAAACACCATATATTTT
CARKGDGNTIYF
>.|TRBJ2-7|.|TRBV5-4
TGTGCCAGCAGCGGCGCCGGGGCCTTCGACGAGCAGTACTTC
CASSGAGAFDEQYF
>.|TRBJ2-1|.|TRBV29-1
TGCAGCGGAGCGGCTAGCTCCTACAATGAGCAGTTCTTC
CSGAASSYNEQFF
>.|TRBJ1-2|.|TRBV12-3/TRBV12-4
TGTGCCAGCAGTTTATTGAGTAACTATGGCTACACCTTC
CASSLLSNYGYTF
>.|TRBJ2-3|.|TRBV7-8
TGTGCCAGTGGGACAACACCTAGCACAGATACGCAGTATTTT
CASGTTPSTDTQYF
>.|TRBJ1-5|.|TRBV6-2/TRBV6-3
TGTGCCAGCAGTTACGGGGGACAGCCCCAGCATTTT
CASSYGGQPQHF
>.|TRBJ2-4|.|TRBV11-2
TGTGCCAGCAGCCTTCAAGCCAAAAACATTCAGTACTTC
CASSLQAKNIQYF
>.|TRBJ2-7|.|TRBV3-1/TRBV3-2
TGTGCCAGCAGCCCCACCGGGCGCGAGCAGTACTTC
CASSPTGREQYF
>.|TRBJ2-2|.|TRBV21-1
TGTGCCAGCAGCCGATCTACTAGCGGCCTGAACACCGGGGAGCTGTTTTTT
CASSRSTSGLNTGELFF
>.|TRBJ1-2|.|TRBV11-2
TGTGCCAGCAGCTCGGAGGGGAATGGCTACACCTTC
CASSSEGNGYTF
>.|TRBJ1-2|.|TRBV7-6
TGTGCCAGCAGCTTACAGGGAGACTATGGCTACACCTTC
CASSLQGDYGYTF
>.|TRBJ2-1|.|TRBV27
TGTGCCAGCAGTTTAGGAGCTCTAGTAGGTAATGAGCAGTTCTTC
CASSLGALVGNEQFF
>.|TRBJ1-2|once|TRBV10-3
TGTGCCATCAGTGAGTCCCCTTCGGGCTATGGCTACACCTTC
CAISESPSGYGYTF
>.|TRBJ1-3|.|TRBV30
TGTGCCTGGAGTGTGCAGGCTGGAAACACCATATATTTT
CAWSVQAGNTIYF
>TRBD2|TRBJ2-1|.|TRBV13
TGTGCCAGCAGCTCCTTTAGCGGGACCCCCCGATTCAATGAGCAGTTCTTC
CASSSFSGTPRFNEQFF
>.|TRBJ2-1|.|TRBV9
TGTGCCAGCAGCACTTCAGTAAAGAGGAGCGGCTACAATGAGCAGTTCTTC
CASSTSVKRSGYNEQFF